These 5 T cell receptor beta chains share one sample of origin, sequenced in a study of shared clonotypes between healthy human individuals. As defined, naive CD8 cells were CD45RO-negative and positively selected for CCR7, with terminally differentiated effector memory CD45RA+ cells excluded. Assay used: immunoSEQ multiplex PCR; TCRdb lists only in-frame clones, some missing. The sample holds around 1.9 million clones, around 95% seen once. Sequences were obtained from naive CD8+ T cells from PBMCs. The receptor set was obtained from a man aged 18 to 29 in good health. Some clones in this sample may be carry-over from other donors' samples.

This rearrangement joins TRBV6-1 to TRBJ2-7; unclear D gene. This CDR3 has 16 amino acids. Germline assignment: CDR1 MNHNS and CDR2 SASEGT. V lost 1 base to trimming and J lost 0 bases, with 13 bases between them. In DNA, the CDR3 is TGTGCCAGCAGTGAAGGAGGCTCCTTAAGCTCCTACGAGCAGTACTTC. Its translation is CASSEGGSLSSYEQYF.

Note on this clone: Other DNA sequences in the same sample also yield this CDR3. The V and J genes are TRBV28 and TRBJ2-7, with 9 bases aligning to TRBD2. J lost 2 bases, V lost 6 bases, and 2 bases had no gene match. Germline CDR1 is MDHEN and CDR2 is SYDVKM. CDR3 size: 13 residues. CDR3 sequence: CASSPSGTYEQYF. DNA for the CDR3: TGTGCCAGCAGCCCTAGCGGGACCTACGAGCAGTACTTC.

The chain uses TRBV30 and TRBJ2-2; 9 bases are shared with TRBD2. CDR1 and CDR2 (germline): GTSNPN, SVGIG (reference sequence). With V trimmed by 5 bases and J by 5 bases, 12 bases remained unmatched. The CDR3 is made up of 16 amino acids. The CDR3 sequence: CAWEESGTSRTGELFF. The CDR3 region has the DNA TGTGCCTGGGAGGAGTCCGGGACTAGCAGGACCGGGGAGCTGTTTTTT.

Written as DNA, the CDR3 is TGTGCCAGCAGCGTAGGGACCCCTAGCGGGAGGGCCACAGATACGCAGTATTTT. This gives the protein CASSVGTPSGRATDTQYF. The V gene is TRBV9, the J gene TRBJ2-3, with 12 bases lining up with TRBD2. The CDR3 loop spans 18 amino acids. Per germline, CDR1 SGDLS and CDR2 YYNGEE. J gave up 2 bases and V 0 bases, and 7 bases lay outside the gene matches.

The V gene is TRBV7-2, the J gene TRBJ1-1, with D perhaps matching TRBD1 (6 bases). Germline-derived CDR1 and CDR2 are SGHTA and FQGNSA. The V end was cut by 5 bases, the J end by 6 bases, with 16 bases between. This CDR3 comprises 14 residues. This chain's CDR3 is CASSLFRGASEAFF. As DNA, the CDR3 is TGTGCCAGCAGCCTTTTTCGGGGGGCCTCTGAAGCTTTCTTT.